The 27 T cell receptor beta chains in this list originate from one sample, sequenced in a study of cytomegalovirus exposure and HLA in healthy donors. With 60 Vbeta and 13 Jbeta primers, the PCR was carried out. The table came from immunoSEQ multiplex PCR; TCRdb's copy has only in-frame clones and leaves some out. Here the sample spans under 200,000 clones, approximately 86% being singletons. Sequenced input: PBMCs. The receptors shown here come from a woman aged 30 to 39 in good health and CMV-seronegative.

This clone was recorded a few times. V gene TRBV11-2 combines with J gene TRBJ2-3; D is possibly TRBD2 (6 bases). The CDR3 covers 14 residues. Trimming pared 1 base from V and 2 bases from J, leaving 7 bases between. The germline gives CDR1 SGHAT, CDR2 FQNNGV. The CDR3: CASSLVADTDTQYF. Written as DNA, the CDR3 is TGTGCCAGCAGCTTAGTAGCGGACACAGATACGCAGTATTTT.

The V gene is TRBV2, the J gene TRBJ1-4, with a tentative D call TRBD1 (6 bases). Per the germline V gene, CDR1 is SNHLY and CDR2 is FYNNEI. V gave up 6 bases and J gave up 0 bases, with 11 bases separating them. There are 15 residues in the CDR3. This chain's CDR3 is CASRTTGTTNEKLFF. CDR3 sequence (DNA): TGTGCCAGCAGGACTACAGGGACAACTAATGAAAAACTGTTTTTT.

The V call is TRBV5-5, the J call TRBJ1-1, with 8 bases identical to TRBD1. V lost 3 bases and J lost 13; bases outside the gene matches: 11. The CDR3 has 13 residues. The germline gives CDR1 SGHKS, CDR2 YYEKEE (reference sequence). CDR3 region: CASSSPTGATGFF. The CDR3 DNA is TGTGCCAGCAGCTCTCCGACAGGGGCCACGGGTTTCTTT.

This clone occurred once. The chain links TRBV19 to TRBJ2-2; perhaps TRBD2 as D (5 bases). The CDR3 loop spans 14 amino acids. The V and J ends lost 6 bases and 0 bases respectively, with 8 bases between them. Germline V CDR1 and CDR2: LNHDA, SQIVND (reference sequence). Here the CDR3 DNA reads TGTGCCAGTAGCACCGGGACGAACACCGGGGAGCTGTTTTTT. Its protein product is CASSTGTNTGELFF. Drawing the rest from reference TRBV19 and TRBJ2-2, the complete variable domain is DGGITQSPKYLFRKEGQNVTLSCEQNLNHDAMYWYRQDPGQGLRLIYYSQIVNDFQKGDIAEGYSVSREKKESFPLTVTSAQKNPTAFYLCASSTGTNTGELFFGEGSRLTVL.

The V call is TRBV10-2, the J call TRBJ2-1; weak D call: TRBD2 (5 bases). V was cut by 7 bases and J by 9 bases, with 19 bases left in between. Germline values: CDR1 WSHSY, CDR2 SAAADI. The CDR3 extends over 14 amino acids. CDR3 coding DNA: TGCGCCAGCATCAAAAAGCTTAACGGAGGTGAGCAGTTCTTC. The encoded protein is CASIKKLNGGEQFF.

The chain carries TRBV20-1 and TRBJ2-7; D gene uncertain. There are 10 residues in the CDR3. V was shortened by 6 bases and J by 3 bases, with 6 bases between the two germline ends. The germline V gene has CDR1 DFQATT and CDR2 SNEGSKA (reference sequence). The CDR3 sequence: CSAQNYEQYF. The CDR3 DNA sequence: TGCAGTGCCCAGAACTACGAGCAGTACTTC.

V gene TRBV29-1 combines with J gene TRBJ2-7; 10 positions agree with TRBD1. Germline CDR1 reads SQVTM; CDR2 reads ANQGSEA. CDR3 size: 16 residues. J gave up 7 bases and V 0 bases, and 12 bases lay outside the gene matches. CDR3 sequence (DNA): TGCAGCGTTGAAGATCGCGGGACAGGGGCTAGGGGTGAGCAGTACTTC. It is translated as CSVEDRGTGARGEQYF.

The chain uses TRBV7-2 and TRBJ2-7; 9 bases line up with TRBD2. Germline values: CDR1 SGHTA, CDR2 FQGNSA. The CDR3 extends over 15 amino acids. V gave up 5 bases and J gave up 2 bases; unmatched junction bases: 7. CDR3 DNA sequence: TGTGCCAGCAGCCCTAGCGGGACCATACCCTACGAGCAGTACTTC. It specifies CASSPSGTIPYEQYF.

Written as DNA, the CDR3 is TGCGCCAGCAGATCGCAGGGGGCAACCTATGAGCAGTTCTTC. It codes for CASRSQGATYEQFF. This chain connects TRBV5-1 to TRBJ2-1; 8 nucleotides match TRBD1. CDR1 is SGHRS and CDR2 is YFSETQ in the germline V gene. CDR3 length: 14 amino acids. V was pared by 5 bases and J by 8 bases, with 9 bases of the junction left unmatched.

V is TRBV9 and J is TRBJ2-3, with 12 bases aligning to TRBD2. J was trimmed by 5 bases and V by 7 bases; bases with no gene match: 5. The CDR3 runs 14 residues. Germline-derived CDR1 and CDR2 are SGDLS and YYNGEE. The CDR3 nucleotides read TGTGCCAGCGGGACTAGCGGGTCTAGAGATACGCAGTATTTT. As protein: CASGTSGSRDTQYF.

The chain links TRBV19 to TRBJ2-2; D perhaps matches TRBD1 (6 bases). The CDR3 consists of 14 residues. Per the germline V gene, CDR1 is LNHDA and CDR2 is SQIVND (reference sequence). The V end lost 7 bases, the J end lost 3 bases, and 12 bases lay between the germline ends. This CDR3 reads CASTPGTHTGELFF. The CDR3 bases are TGTGCCAGTACCCCCGGGACACACACCGGGGAGCTGTTTTTT.

V is TRBV20-1 and J is TRBJ1-2, with D possibly TRBD1 on 5 matching bases. This CDR3 contains 11 residues. Trimming took 8 bases from V and 1 from J, leaving 8 bases between them. Per germline, CDR1 DFQATT and CDR2 SNEGSKA (reference sequence). The CDR3 DNA follows: TGCAGTACACAGGATAACTATGGCTACACCTTC. Translation: CSTQDNYGYTF.

This clone was found a few times. The chain links TRBV7-9 to TRBJ2-3; 9 bases are a match to TRBD2. The CDR3 extends over 15 amino acids. Germline values: CDR1 SEHNR, CDR2 FQNEAQ (reference sequence). V shed 5 bases, J shed 2 bases, and the junction held 5 bases outside the gene matches. CDR3: CASSIASGVTDTQYF. CDR3 coding DNA: TGTGCCAGCAGCATCGCTAGCGGGGTCACAGATACGCAGTATTTT.

Notes on this clone: The junction departs from germline at one end; a sequencing error may be responsible. The V and J genes are TRBV11-2 and TRBJ2-3, with D unresolved. The CDR3 spans 14 residues. Germline loops: CDR1 SGHAT, CDR2 FQNNGV. CDR3 DNA sequence: TGTGCCAACAGCCCAGGTTACTCCACAGATACGCAGTATTTT. Translating gives CANSPGYSTDTQYF.

J is TRBJ2-5 and V is TRBV11-2; maybe TRBD2 (6 bases). The CDR3 contains 15 residues. V gave up 5 bases and J gave up 1 base, with 14 bases separating them. Looked up from germline, CDR1 is SGHAT and CDR2 is FQNNGV. The CDR3 sequence: CASSGSGLTQETQYF. The CDR3 DNA reads TGTGCCAGCAGCGGTAGCGGTCTAACCCAAGAGACCCAGTACTTC.

CDR3: CASSFGTENTEAFF. CDR3 nucleotide sequence: TGTGCCAGTAGTTTCGGGACAGAGAACACTGAAGCTTTCTTT. The V call is TRBV19, the J call TRBJ1-1, with 7 nucleotides matching TRBD1. Per germline, CDR1 LNHDA and CDR2 SQIVND (reference sequence). V lost 5 bases to trimming and J lost 1 base; unmatched junction nucleotides: 4. The CDR3 has 14 residues.

This clone has more than one count but fewer than ten. The chain joins TRBV6-1 to TRBJ2-2; 14 nucleotides line up with TRBD2. This CDR3 is built from 15 residues. Germline values: CDR1 MNHNS, CDR2 SASEGT. The ends lost 6 bases at V and 13 bases at J; junction bases unmatched: 10. The CDR3 spells CASSETGTSGRGLFF. The DNA for the CDR3 is TGTGCCAGCAGCGAAACGGGGACTAGCGGGAGAGGGCTGTTTTTT.

The chain joins TRBV28 to TRBJ2-7; weak D call: TRBD1 (5 bases). CDR1 is MDHEN and CDR2 is SYDVKM in the germline V gene. This CDR3 contains 12 residues. V dropped 5 bases and J dropped 4 bases, with 9 bases sitting between them. CDR3 amino acids: CASSDRIYEQYF. The CDR3 DNA reads as TGTGCCAGCAGTGACAGAATTTACGAGCAGTACTTC. Full variable domain (missing parts from reference TRBV28 and TRBJ2-7): DVKVTQSSRYLVKRTGEKVFLECVQDMDHENMFWYRQDPGLGLRLIYFSYDVKMKEKGDIPEGYSVSREKKERFSLILESASTNQTSMYLCASSDRIYEQYFGPGTRLTVT.

This clone has just a few counts. The chain joins TRBV2 to TRBJ1-6; the D gene is possibly TRBD1 (5 bases). Trimming stripped 6 bases from V and 0 bases from J, with 15 bases between. The germline CDR1 and CDR2 sequences are SNHLY and FYNNEI. The CDR3 covers 17 residues. CDR3 in DNA: TGTGCCAGCAGGCAGGGCTCCGCTACCTCCTATAATTCACCCCTCCACTTT. Translating gives CASRQGSATSYNSPLHF.

This clone was counted a single time. The chain employs TRBV28 and TRBJ2-4; 8 bases are a match to TRBD2. This CDR3 comprises 13 residues. Germline-derived CDR1 and CDR2 are MDHEN and SYDVKM. The CDR3: CASGGLAKNIQYF. The CDR3 region has the DNA TGTGCGTCGGGGGGGTTGGCCAAAAACATTCAGTACTTC.

The chain has TRBV7-2 and TRBJ2-1; D possibly corresponds to TRBD2 (5 bases). The V and J ends lost 11 bases and 7 bases respectively, with 21 bases between them. This CDR3 region has 14 residues. The germline CDR1 and CDR2 sequences are SGHTA and FQGNSA. In DNA form, the CDR3 reads TGTGCCGAGAACTACCAACCTTCGGGGAATGAGCAGTTCTTC. It encodes CAENYQPSGNEQFF.

The gene calls are TRBV5-1 and TRBJ2-7; tentative D call: TRBD2 (6 bases). V was pared by 0 bases and J by 2 bases, with 12 bases between. Germline lookup yields CDR1 SGHRS and CDR2 YFSETQ. The CDR3 is 15 residues long. CDR3 nucleotides: TGCGCCAGCAGCTTGGCAGCGGGCCTGGCCTACGAGCAGTACTTC. The encoded protein is CASSLAAGLAYEQYF.

The chain carries TRBV30 and TRBJ2-7; 8 nucleotides agree with TRBD2. The CDR3 is made up of 12 amino acids. Trimming at V came to 3 bases and at J to 5 bases, leaving 3 bases not matched to a gene. Germline V lookup: CDR1 GTSNPN, CDR2 SVGIG (reference sequence). CDR3 in amino acids: CAWSLGGDEQYF. The CDR3 DNA reads TGTGCCTGGAGCCTCGGGGGGGACGAGCAGTACTTC.

The chain uses TRBV6-1 and TRBJ2-5; TRBD2 might be the D (5 bases). The V gene lost 7 bases and the J gene lost 5 bases, with 17 bases spanning the gap. The CDR3 is made up of 14 amino acids. The V gene's germline CDR1 is MNHNS and CDR2 SASEGT. Here the CDR3 reads CASTLDWGGETQYF. The CDR3 coding sequence is TGTGCCAGCACCCTGGACTGGGGTGGGGAGACCCAGTACTTC.

The chain joins TRBV6-5 to TRBJ1-4, with TRBD1 as a possible D gene (6 bases). There are 13 residues in the CDR3. Germline V lookup: CDR1 MNHEY, CDR2 SVGAGI. Trimming stripped 8 bases from V and 7 bases from J, with 14 bases between. The CDR3, as DNA: TGTGCCAGCCGCGGGCAGGGGCTTGAAAAACTGTTTTTT. It specifies CASRGQGLEKLFF.

The CDR3 nucleotides are TGTGCCAGCAGCGGGCAAAGTTCAGATACGCAGTATTTT. Encoded protein: CASSGQSSDTQYF. The chain has TRBV7-8 and TRBJ2-3; D gene unclear. V was cut by 5 bases and J by 4 bases, with 10 bases left in between. Germline V gives CDR1 SGHVS, CDR2 FQNEAQ. The CDR3 totals 13 residues.

The CDR3 DNA reads TGTGCCAGCAGTTATCAGGGGACCCACTACGAGCAGTACTTC. This sequence encodes CASSYQGTHYEQYF. The gene calls are TRBV6-5 and TRBJ2-7; TRBD1 might be the D (6 bases). V was trimmed by 3 bases and J by 3 bases, leaving 12 bases between them. The CDR3 is 14 residues long. Per the germline V gene, CDR1 is MNHEY and CDR2 is SVGAGI.